This T cell receptor beta chain was identified during a study of blood T cell repertoires in COVID-19. Study summary: Samples representing acute and convalescent COVID-19 were sourced from the United States, Italy and Spain. The cDNA or gDNA used as material had been derived from T cells, B-cell-depleted T cells, or PBMCs.

Participants had their cohort set by participant-reported clinical history. This clone was recorded once. Germline V gives CDR1 GTSNPN, CDR2 SVGIG (reference sequence). This CDR3 contains 14 residues. J lost 5 bases, V lost 3 bases, and 10 bases had no gene match. Source study methods: Estimates of nucleated cell counts were drawn from the amplification of reference gene primers. Libraries were prepared by immunoSEQ multiplex PCR; TCRdb keeps only in-frame clonotypes and omits some of them. V, J and clone size derive from that table, while D and trimming were established from the DNA sequence. Of 200,000 to 300,000 clones in the sample, 75% to 90% are singletons; the top ten hold 2.5% to 3.5%.

The sample taken for sequencing was PBMCs or T cells enriched from blood (not recorded which). The TCR originated in a middle-aged woman with acute COVID-19. The gene calls are TRBV30 and TRBJ2-7; 7 bases agree with TRBD2. CDR3 region: CAWRLRERFDEQYF. The CDR3 region has the DNA TGTGCCTGGAGATTGCGGGAGAGGTTTGACGAGCAGTACTTC.